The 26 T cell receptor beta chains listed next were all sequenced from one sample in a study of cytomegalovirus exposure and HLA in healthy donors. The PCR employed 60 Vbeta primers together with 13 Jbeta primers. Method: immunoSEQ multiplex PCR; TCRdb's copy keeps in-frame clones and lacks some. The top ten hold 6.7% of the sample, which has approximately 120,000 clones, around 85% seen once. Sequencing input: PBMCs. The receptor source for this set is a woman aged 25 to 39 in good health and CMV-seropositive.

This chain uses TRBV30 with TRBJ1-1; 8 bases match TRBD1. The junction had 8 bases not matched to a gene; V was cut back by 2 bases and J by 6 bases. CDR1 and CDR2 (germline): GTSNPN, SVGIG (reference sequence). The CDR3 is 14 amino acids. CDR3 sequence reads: CAWSYWDRRSEAFF. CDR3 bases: TGTGCCTGGAGTTACTGGGACAGGCGCTCTGAAGCTTTCTTT.

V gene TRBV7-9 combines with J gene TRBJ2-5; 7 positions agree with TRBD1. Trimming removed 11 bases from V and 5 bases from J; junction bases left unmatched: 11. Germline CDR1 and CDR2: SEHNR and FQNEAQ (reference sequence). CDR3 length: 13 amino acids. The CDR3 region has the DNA TGTGCCGGCGCGACAGGGTCGGCGGAGACCCAGTACTTC. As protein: CAGATGSAETQYF.

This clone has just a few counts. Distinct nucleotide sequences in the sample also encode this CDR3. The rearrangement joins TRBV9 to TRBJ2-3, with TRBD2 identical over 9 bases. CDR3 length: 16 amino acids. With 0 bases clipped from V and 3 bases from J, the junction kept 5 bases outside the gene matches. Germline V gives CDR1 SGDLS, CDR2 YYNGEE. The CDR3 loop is CASSVVGLAKTDTQYF. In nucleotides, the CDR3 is TGTGCCAGCAGCGTAGTAGGACTAGCGAAAACAGATACGCAGTATTTT.

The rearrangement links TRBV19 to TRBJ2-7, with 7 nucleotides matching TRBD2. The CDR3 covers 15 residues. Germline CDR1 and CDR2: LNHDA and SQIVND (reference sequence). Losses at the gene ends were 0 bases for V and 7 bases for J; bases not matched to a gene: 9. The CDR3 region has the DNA TGTGCCAGTAGTATAGAGGGACGGGGGGAAGAGGAGCAGTACTTC. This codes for CASSIEGRGEEEQYF.

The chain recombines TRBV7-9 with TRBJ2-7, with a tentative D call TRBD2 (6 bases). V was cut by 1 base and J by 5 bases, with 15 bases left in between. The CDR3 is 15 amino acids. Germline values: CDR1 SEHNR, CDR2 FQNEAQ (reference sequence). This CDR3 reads CASSLVGGYFNEQYF. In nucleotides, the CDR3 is TGTGCCAGCAGCTTAGTGGGGGGATATTTCAACGAGCAGTACTTC. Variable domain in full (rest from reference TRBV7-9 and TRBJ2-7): DTGVSQNPRHKITKRGQNVTFRCDPISEHNRLYWYRQTLGQGPEFLTYFQNEAQLEKSRLLSDRFSAERPKGSFSTLEIQRTEQGDSAMYLCASSLVGGYFNEQYFGPGTRLTVT.

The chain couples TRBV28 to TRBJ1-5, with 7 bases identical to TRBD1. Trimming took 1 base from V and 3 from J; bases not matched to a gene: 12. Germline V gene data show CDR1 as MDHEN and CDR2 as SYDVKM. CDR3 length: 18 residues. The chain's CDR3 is CASSLSPWGQNPNQPQHF. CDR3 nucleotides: TGTGCCAGCAGTTTATCGCCGTGGGGACAGAACCCCAATCAGCCCCAGCATTTT.

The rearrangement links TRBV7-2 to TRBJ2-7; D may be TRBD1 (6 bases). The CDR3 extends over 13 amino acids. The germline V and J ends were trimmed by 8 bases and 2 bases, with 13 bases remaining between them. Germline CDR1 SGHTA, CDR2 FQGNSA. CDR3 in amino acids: CASCFPGAYEQYF. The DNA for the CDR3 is TGTGCCAGCTGTTTCCCAGGGGCCTACGAGCAGTACTTC. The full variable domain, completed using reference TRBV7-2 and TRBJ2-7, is GAGVSQSPSNKVTEKGKDVELRCDPISGHTALYWYRQSLGQGLEFLIYFQGNSAPDKSGLPSDRFSAERTGGSVSTLTIQRTQQEDSAVYLCASCFPGAYEQYFGPGTRLTVT.

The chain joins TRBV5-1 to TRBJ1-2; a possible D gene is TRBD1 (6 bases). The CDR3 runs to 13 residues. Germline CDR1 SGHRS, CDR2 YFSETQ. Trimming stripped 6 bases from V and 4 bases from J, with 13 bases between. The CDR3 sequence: CASTSGQFYGYTF. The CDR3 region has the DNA TGCGCCAGCACTTCTGGACAGTTCTATGGCTACACCTTC. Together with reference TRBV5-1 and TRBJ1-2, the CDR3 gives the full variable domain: KAGVTQTPRYLIKTRGQQVTLSCSPISGHRSVSWYQQTPGQGLQFLFEYFSETQRNKGNFPGRFSGRQFSNSRSEMNVSTLELGDSALYLCASTSGQFYGYTFGSGTRLTVV.

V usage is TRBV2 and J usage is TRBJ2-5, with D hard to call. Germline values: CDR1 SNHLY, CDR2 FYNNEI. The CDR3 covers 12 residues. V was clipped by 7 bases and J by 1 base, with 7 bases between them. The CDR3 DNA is TGTGCCAGCAATTACTCCCAAGAGACCCAGTACTTC. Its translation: CASNYSQETQYF.

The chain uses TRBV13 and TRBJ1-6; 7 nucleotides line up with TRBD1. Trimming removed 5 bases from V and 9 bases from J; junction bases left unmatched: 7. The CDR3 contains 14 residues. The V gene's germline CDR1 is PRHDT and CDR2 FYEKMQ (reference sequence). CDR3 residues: CASSPYRDSSPLHF. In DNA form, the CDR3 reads TGTGCCAGCAGCCCCTACAGGGACAGTTCACCCCTCCACTTT. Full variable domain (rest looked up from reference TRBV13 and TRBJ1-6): AAGVIQSPRHLIKEKRETATLKCYPIPRHDTVYWYQQGPGQDPQFLISFYEKMQSDKGSIPDRFSAQQFSDYHSELNMSSLELGDSALYFCASSPYRDSSPLHFGNGTRLTVT.

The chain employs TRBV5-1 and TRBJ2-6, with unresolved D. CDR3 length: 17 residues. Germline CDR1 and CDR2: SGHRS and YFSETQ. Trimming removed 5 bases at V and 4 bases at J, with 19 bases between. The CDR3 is CASRAIPGSAGANVLTF. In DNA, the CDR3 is TGCGCCAGCAGAGCCATCCCAGGATCGGCAGGGGCCAACGTCCTGACTTTC.

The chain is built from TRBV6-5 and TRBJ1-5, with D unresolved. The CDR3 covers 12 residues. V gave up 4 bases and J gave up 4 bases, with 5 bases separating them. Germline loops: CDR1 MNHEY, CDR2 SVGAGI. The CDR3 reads CASSSLNQPQHF. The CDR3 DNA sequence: TGTGCCAGCAGTTCCCTGAATCAGCCCCAGCATTTT.

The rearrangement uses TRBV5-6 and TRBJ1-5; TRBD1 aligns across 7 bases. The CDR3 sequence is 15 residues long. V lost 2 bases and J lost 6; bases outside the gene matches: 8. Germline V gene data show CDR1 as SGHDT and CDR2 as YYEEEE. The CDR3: CASSFAGTVSQPQHF. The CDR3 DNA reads TGTGCCAGCAGCTTCGCCGGGACAGTATCTCAGCCCCAGCATTTT.

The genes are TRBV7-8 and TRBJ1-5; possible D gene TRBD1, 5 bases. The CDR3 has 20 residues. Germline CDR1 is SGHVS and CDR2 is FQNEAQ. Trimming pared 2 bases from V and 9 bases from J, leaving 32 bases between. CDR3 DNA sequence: TGTGCCAGCAGCTTATTGGTCTCTCCAGGGCTTGGTGCCATCAAAACGCCCCAGCATTTT. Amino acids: CASSLLVSPGLGAIKTPQHF.

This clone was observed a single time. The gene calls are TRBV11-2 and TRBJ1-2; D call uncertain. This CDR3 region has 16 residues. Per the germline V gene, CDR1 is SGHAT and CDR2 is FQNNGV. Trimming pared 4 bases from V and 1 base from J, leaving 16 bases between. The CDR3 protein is CASSSPRVGVNYGYTF. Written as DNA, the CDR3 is TGTGCCAGCAGCTCCCCGCGGGTCGGTGTTAACTATGGCTACACCTTC. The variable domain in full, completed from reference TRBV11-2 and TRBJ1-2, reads EAGVAQSPRYKIIEKRQSVAFWCNPISGHATLYWYQQILGQGPKLLIQFQNNGVVDDSQLPKDRFSAERLKGVDSTLKIQPAKLEDSAVYLCASSSPRVGVNYGYTFGSGTRLTVV.

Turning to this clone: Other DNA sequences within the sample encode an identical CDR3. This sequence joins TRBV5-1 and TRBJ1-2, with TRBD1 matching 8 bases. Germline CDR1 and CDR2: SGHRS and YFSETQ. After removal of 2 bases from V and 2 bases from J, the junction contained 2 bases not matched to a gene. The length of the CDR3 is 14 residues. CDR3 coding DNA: TGCGCCAGCAGCTTAACAGGGGGGAACTATGGCTACACCTTC. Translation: CASSLTGGNYGYTF. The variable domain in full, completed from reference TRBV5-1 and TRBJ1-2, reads KAGVTQTPRYLIKTRGQQVTLSCSPISGHRSVSWYQQTPGQGLQFLFEYFSETQRNKGNFPGRFSGRQFSNSRSEMNVSTLELGDSALYLCASSLTGGNYGYTFGSGTRLTVV.

CDR3 protein: CASSFLAGVGYEQYF. CDR3 nucleotides: TGTGCCAGCAGTTTTCTAGCGGGAGTGGGGTACGAGCAGTACTTC. V gene TRBV28 combines with J gene TRBJ2-5; TRBD2 matches 10 bases. The closer fit of TRBJ2-7 to the DNA end suggests the J call may be wrong. The CDR3 is 15 amino acids. The germline CDR1 and CDR2 sequences are MDHEN and SYDVKM.

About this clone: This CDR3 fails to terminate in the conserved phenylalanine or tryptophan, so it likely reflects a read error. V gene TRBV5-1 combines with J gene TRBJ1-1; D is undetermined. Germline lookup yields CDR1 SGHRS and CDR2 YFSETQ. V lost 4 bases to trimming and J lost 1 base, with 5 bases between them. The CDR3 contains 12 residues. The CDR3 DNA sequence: TGCGCCAGCAGCCCCGGGAACACTGAAGCTTTCCTT. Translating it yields CASSPGNTEAFL.

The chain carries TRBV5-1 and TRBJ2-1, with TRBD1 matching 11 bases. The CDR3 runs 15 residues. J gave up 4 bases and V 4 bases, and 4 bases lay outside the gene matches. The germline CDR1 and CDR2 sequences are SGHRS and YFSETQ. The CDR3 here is CASSHRDRGYNEQFF. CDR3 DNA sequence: TGCGCCAGCAGCCACCGGGACAGGGGGTACAATGAGCAGTTCTTC.

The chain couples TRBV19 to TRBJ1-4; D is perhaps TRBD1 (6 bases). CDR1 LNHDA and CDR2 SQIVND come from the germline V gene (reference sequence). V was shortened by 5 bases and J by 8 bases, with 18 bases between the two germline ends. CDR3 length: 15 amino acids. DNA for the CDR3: TGTGCCAGTAGTCCATACAGGGTAGAAGGAGAAAAACTGTTTTTT. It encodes CASSPYRVEGEKLFF.

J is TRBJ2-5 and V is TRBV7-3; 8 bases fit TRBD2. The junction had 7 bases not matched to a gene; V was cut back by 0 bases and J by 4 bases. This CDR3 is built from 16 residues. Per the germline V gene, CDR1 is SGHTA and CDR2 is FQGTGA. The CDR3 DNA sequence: TGTGCCAGCAGCTTAACGGCGGGGGGCGGTGGAGAGACCCAGTACTTC. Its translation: CASSLTAGGGGETQYF.

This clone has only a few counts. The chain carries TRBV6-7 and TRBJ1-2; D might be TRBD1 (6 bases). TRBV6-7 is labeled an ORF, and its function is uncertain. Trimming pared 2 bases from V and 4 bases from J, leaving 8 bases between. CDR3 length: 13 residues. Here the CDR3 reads CASSYQGIYGYTF. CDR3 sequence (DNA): TGTGCCAGCAGTTACCAGGGGATCTATGGCTACACCTTC.

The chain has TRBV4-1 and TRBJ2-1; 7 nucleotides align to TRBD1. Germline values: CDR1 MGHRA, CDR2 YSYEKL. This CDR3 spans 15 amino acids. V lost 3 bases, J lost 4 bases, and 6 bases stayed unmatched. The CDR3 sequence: CASSQGQRGYNEQFF. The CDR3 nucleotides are TGCGCCAGCAGCCAGGGACAGAGAGGTTACAATGAGCAGTTCTTC.

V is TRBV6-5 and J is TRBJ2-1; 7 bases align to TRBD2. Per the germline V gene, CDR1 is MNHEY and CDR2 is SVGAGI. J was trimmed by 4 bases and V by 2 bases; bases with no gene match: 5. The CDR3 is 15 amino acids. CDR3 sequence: CASSYRRERYNEQFF. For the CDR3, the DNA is TGTGCCAGCAGTTACAGGCGGGAGAGGTACAATGAGCAGTTCTTC.

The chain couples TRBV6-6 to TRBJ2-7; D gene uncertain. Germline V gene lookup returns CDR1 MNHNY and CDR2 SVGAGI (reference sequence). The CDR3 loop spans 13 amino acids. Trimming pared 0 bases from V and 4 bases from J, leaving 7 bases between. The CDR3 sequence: CASSYSPQYEQYF. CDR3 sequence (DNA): TGTGCCAGCAGTTACTCCCCCCAATACGAGCAGTACTTC.

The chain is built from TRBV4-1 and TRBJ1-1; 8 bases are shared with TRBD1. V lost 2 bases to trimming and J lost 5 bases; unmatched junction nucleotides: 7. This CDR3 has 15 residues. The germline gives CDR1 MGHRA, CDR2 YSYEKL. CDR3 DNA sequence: TGCGCCAGCAGCCAACTGACAGGGGATGGAACTGAAGCTTTCTTT. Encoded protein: CASSQLTGDGTEAFF.